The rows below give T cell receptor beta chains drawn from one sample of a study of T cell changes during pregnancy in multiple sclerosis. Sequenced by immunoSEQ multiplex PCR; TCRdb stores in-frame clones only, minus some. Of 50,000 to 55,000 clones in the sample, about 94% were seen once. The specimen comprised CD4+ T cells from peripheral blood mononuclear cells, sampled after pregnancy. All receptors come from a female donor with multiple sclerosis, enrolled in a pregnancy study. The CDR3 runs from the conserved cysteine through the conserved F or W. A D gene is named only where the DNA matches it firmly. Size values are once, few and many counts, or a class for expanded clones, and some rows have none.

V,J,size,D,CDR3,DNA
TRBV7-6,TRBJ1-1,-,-,CASSSPNTEAFF,TGTGCCAGCAGCTCCCCTAACACTGAAGCTTTCTTT
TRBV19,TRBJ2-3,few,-,CASKVAVSTDTQYF,TGTGCCAGTAAAGTAGCCGTAAGCACAGATACGCAGTATTTT
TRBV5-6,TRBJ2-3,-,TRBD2,CASSPAGVIDTQYF,TGTGCCAGCAGCCCAGCGGGAGTCATTGATACGCAGTATTTT
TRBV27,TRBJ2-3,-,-,CASSSGHPFGLAVSSTQYF,TGTGCCAGCAGTTCGGGACACCCGTTTGGTCTAGCGGTTTCCAGTACGCAGTATTTT
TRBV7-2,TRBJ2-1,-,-,CASSPPGRYRPFF,TGTGCCAGCAGCCCCCCCGGGAGATACAGGCCGTTCTTC
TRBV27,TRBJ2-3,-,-,CASSFLVADTQYF,TGTGCCAGCAGTTTTTTAGTCGCAGATACGCAGTATTTT
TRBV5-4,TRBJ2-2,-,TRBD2,CASSLGLAGNTGELFF,TGTGCCAGCAGCTTGGGACTAGCGGGGAACACCGGGGAGCTGTTTTTT
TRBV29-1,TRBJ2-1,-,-,CSVPNVGGGAGLAQFF,TGCAGCGTTCCAAACGTGGGCGGCGGGGCCGGTTTGGCGCAGTTCTTC
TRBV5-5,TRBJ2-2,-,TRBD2,CASSFPSGLYPSGELFF,TGTGCCAGCAGCTTTCCCTCGGGACTATATCCCTCCGGGGAGCTGTTTTTT
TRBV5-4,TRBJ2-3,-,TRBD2,CASSLPGTSTGTDTQYF,TGTGCCAGCAGCCTTCCCGGGACTAGCACTGGCACAGATACGCAGTATTTT
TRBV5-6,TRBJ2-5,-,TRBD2,CASSLGGREETQYF,TGTGCCAGCAGCTTGGGGGGGAGGGAAGAGACCCAGTACTTC
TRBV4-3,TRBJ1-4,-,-,CASSLAGAGNEKLFF,TGCGCCAGCAGCCTGGCAGGGGCAGGTAATGAAAAACTGTTTTTT
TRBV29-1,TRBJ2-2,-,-,CSVRQVNTGELFF,TGCAGCGTTAGACAGGTCAACACCGGGGAGCTGTTTTTT
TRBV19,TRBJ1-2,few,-,CASSPGNYGYTF,TGTGCCAGTAGTCCCGGGAACTATGGCTACACCTTC
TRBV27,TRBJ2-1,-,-,CASSPRQAMANEQFF,TGTGCCAGCAGTCCCCGACAGGCTATGGCAAATGAGCAGTTCTTC
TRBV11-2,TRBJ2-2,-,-,CASSLTSTTTGELFF,TGTGCCAGCAGCCTAACTAGTACGACCACCGGGGAGCTGTTTTTT
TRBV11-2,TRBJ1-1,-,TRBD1,CASSKDRVGTEAFF,TGTGCCAGCAGTAAGGACAGGGTGGGCACTGAAGCTTTCTTT
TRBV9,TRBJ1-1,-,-,CASSDPRGNPNWNTEAFF,TGTGCCAGCAGCGACCCCAGGGGTAACCCTAATTGGAACACTGAAGCTTTCTTT
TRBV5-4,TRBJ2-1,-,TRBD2,CASSSGTSGGNEQFF,TGTGCCAGCAGCTCGGGGACTAGCGGGGGAAATGAGCAGTTCTTC
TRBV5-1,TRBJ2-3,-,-,CASTTFEGGLTDTQYF,TGCGCCAGCACCACCTTCGAGGGAGGCCTCACAGATACGCAGTATTTT
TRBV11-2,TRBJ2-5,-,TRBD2,CASSLASGKETQYF,TGTGCCAGCAGCTTAGCTAGCGGAAAAGAGACCCAGTACTTC
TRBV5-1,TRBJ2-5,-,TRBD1,CASRLGQDETQYF,TGCGCCAGCAGGCTCGGACAGGATGAGACCCAGTACTTC
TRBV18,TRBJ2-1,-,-,CASSPPLSPRGEQFF,TGTGCCAGCTCACCACCGCTGTCCCCTCGCGGTGAGCAGTTCTTC
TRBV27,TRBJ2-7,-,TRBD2,CASSPQGRAREQYF,TGTGCCAGCAGTCCTCAAGGGAGGGCACGGGAGCAGTACTTC
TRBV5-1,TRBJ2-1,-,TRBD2,CASSLGGSYNEQFF,TGCGCCAGCAGCCTTGGCGGGAGCTACAATGAGCAGTTCTTC
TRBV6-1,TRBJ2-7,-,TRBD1,CASSKTGVAYEQYF,TGTGCCAGCAGTAAAACAGGGGTGGCCTACGAGCAGTACTTC
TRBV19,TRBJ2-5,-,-,CASSIGAFQETQYF,TGTGCCAGTAGTATAGGCGCCTTCCAAGAGACCCAGTACTTC
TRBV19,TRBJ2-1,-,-,CASSMTNGRGEQFF,TGTGCCAGTAGTATGACCAACGGGCGGGGTGAGCAGTTCTTC
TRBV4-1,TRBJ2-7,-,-,CASSPGYYEQYF,TGCGCCAGCAGCCCGGGTTACTACGAGCAGTACTTC
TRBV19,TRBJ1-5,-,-,CASSTRDGGGSQPQHF,TGTGCCAGTAGTACCCGGGACGGGGGTGGGTCTCAGCCCCAGCATTTT